What follows are 27 T cell receptor beta chains derived from one specimen sequenced in a study of T cells in tuberculosis. The repertoire was sequenced with immunoSEQ multiplex PCR; TCRdb's copy has only in-frame clones and lacks some. The sample consists of over 30,000 clones, approximately 94% of them appearing once. Time point described: new active TB diagnosis, blood taken before or within 7 days of starting treatment. This specimen was PBMCs, taken at tuberculosis diagnosis. These receptors were taken from an adult with tuberculosis.

The V and J genes are TRBV27 and TRBJ2-2; no definite D call. The V end lost 3 bases, the J end lost 5 bases, and 10 bases lay between the germline ends. CDR3 length equals 14 residues. Germline-derived CDR1 and CDR2 are MNHEY and SMNVEV (reference sequence). CDR3 sequence reads: CASSFLTPTGELFF. The CDR3 coding sequence is TGTGCCAGCAGTTTTCTTACACCGACCGGGGAGCTGTTTTTT.

V gene TRBV5-1 combines with J gene TRBJ1-4; D call uncertain. The CDR3 length is 14 residues. CDR1 and CDR2 from the germline V gene are SGHRS and YFSETQ. The V end lost 4 bases, the J end lost 7 bases, and 14 bases lay between the germline ends. The CDR3 reads CASSPGGSGEKLFF. The CDR3 nucleotides are TGCGCCAGCAGCCCCGGAGGGAGCGGTGAAAAACTGTTTTTT.

V usage is TRBV5-1 and J usage is TRBJ2-7; D perhaps matches TRBD2 (5 bases). This CDR3 has 14 amino acids. V lost 0 bases and J lost 5, with 12 bases in between. Germline V CDR1 and CDR2: SGHRS, YFSETQ. CDR3 DNA: TGCGCCAGCAGCTTGGTAGTTGTCGGGGACGAGCAGTACTTC. It encodes CASSLVVVGDEQYF.

The J gene is TRBJ1-5, the V gene TRBV27; no clear D. Trimming left V 4 bases short and J 6 bases short, with 10 bases between. CDR3 length: 13 residues. The germline gives CDR1 MNHEY, CDR2 SMNVEV (reference sequence). CDR3 DNA: TGTGCCAGCAGTTCATCCGTCGTTCAGCCCCAGCATTTT. Translating it yields CASSSSVVQPQHF.

The count of this clone is one. The rearrangement joins TRBV18 to TRBJ1-1; D call uncertain. The length of the CDR3 is 13 residues. CDR1 is KGHSH, CDR2 LQKENI, per germline. The V and J ends lost 5 bases and 4 bases respectively, with 11 bases between them. CDR3 DNA sequence: TGTGCCAGCTCAAGCCGGGAGGCCACTGAAGCTTTCTTT. Its protein product is CASSSREATEAFF.

This chain links TRBV19 with TRBJ1-2, with D possibly matching TRBD1 (6 bases). CDR3 size: 12 residues. V lost 10 bases and J lost 8, with 17 bases in between. Per the germline V gene, CDR1 is LNHDA and CDR2 is SQIVND (reference sequence). The DNA of the CDR3 is TGTGCCATCAGGGGACCAGATAGGGGCTACACCTTC. It translates to CAIRGPDRGYTF. The full variable domain, its missing parts supplied by reference TRBV19 and TRBJ1-2, is DGGITQSPKYLFRKEGQNVTLSCEQNLNHDAMYWYRQDPGQGLRLIYYSQIVNDFQKGDIAEGYSVSREKKESFPLTVTSAQKNPTAFYLCAIRGPDRGYTFGSGTRLTVV.

The V call is TRBV7-3, the J call TRBJ2-7, with 7 bases that match TRBD1. V was clipped by 6 bases and J by 2 bases; unmatched bases: 7. The CDR3 is 14 residues long. CDR1 is SGHTA, CDR2 FQGTGA, per germline. The CDR3 bases are TGTGCCAGCAGTTCGACAGGGAACGCCTACGAGCAGTACTTC. This encodes CASSSTGNAYEQYF.

This clone was found once. This rearrangement joins TRBV5-4 to TRBJ2-3; 8 bases agree with TRBD2. Germline CDR1 and CDR2: SGHNT and YYREEE (reference sequence). This CDR3 comprises 14 residues. V lost 4 bases, J lost 3 bases, and 4 bases stayed unmatched. CDR3 amino acids: CASSRTGGTDTQYF. The CDR3 DNA reads TGTGCCAGCAGCCGGACGGGGGGGACAGATACGCAGTATTTT. Full variable domain (missing parts from reference TRBV5-4 and TRBJ2-3): ETGVTQSPTHLIKTRGQQVTLRCSSQSGHNTVSWYQQALGQGPQFIFQYYREEENGRGNFPPRFSGLQFPNYSSELNVNALELDDSALYLCASSRTGGTDTQYFGPGTRLTVL.

The chain is built from TRBV28 and TRBJ1-1; no clear D. The CDR3 contains 14 residues. CDR1 is MDHEN, CDR2 SYDVKM, per germline. V lost 7 bases, J lost 1 base, and 13 bases lay in between. CDR3 in DNA: TGTGCCAGCATTCCCGTTCCTTCGAACACTGAAGCTTTCTTT. Translated: CASIPVPSNTEAFF.

The chain couples TRBV10-2 to TRBJ2-7; tentative D call: TRBD1 (6 bases). Germline CDR1 reads WSHSY; CDR2 reads SAAADI. The CDR3 spans 16 residues. V lost 4 bases to trimming and J lost 0 bases, with 16 bases between them. This chain's CDR3 is CASSGNEWGHSYEQYF. The CDR3 DNA sequence: TGCGCCAGCAGTGGTAATGAGTGGGGGCACTCCTACGAGCAGTACTTC.

Written as DNA, the CDR3 is TGTGCCAGTAGTATGACTGTGGATTTTAACTATGGCTACACCTTC. Translating gives CASSMTVDFNYGYTF. The V gene is TRBV19, the J gene TRBJ1-2; D not certain. CDR3 size: 15 residues. Germline assignment: CDR1 LNHDA and CDR2 SQIVND (reference sequence). The V gene lost 3 bases and the J gene lost 1 base, with 12 bases spanning the gap.

CDR3 sequence: CASSLASWNTEAFF. The CDR3 bases are TGTGCCAGCAGCTTAGCGTCGTGGAACACTGAAGCTTTCTTT. The genes are TRBV7-6 and TRBJ1-1; D unclear. The germline V gene has CDR1 SGHVS and CDR2 FNYEAQ. The V and J ends lost 0 bases and 1 base respectively, with 6 bases between them. The CDR3 contains 14 residues.

The V and J genes are TRBV5-6 and TRBJ2-3; D is possibly TRBD1 (6 bases). Looked up from germline, CDR1 is SGHDT and CDR2 is YYEEEE. V lost 4 bases and J lost 0, with 15 bases in between. The CDR3 covers 16 residues. CDR3 bases: TGTGCCAGCAGCGACGGACAGATCGCTAGCACAGATACGCAGTATTTT. Protein: CASSDGQIASTDTQYF.

The chain carries TRBV4-1 and TRBJ2-7; TRBD1 aligns across 8 bases. Germline V gene data show CDR1 as MGHRA and CDR2 as YSYEKL. The CDR3 is 12 residues long. J was trimmed by 6 bases and V by 3 bases; bases with no gene match: 1. Here the CDR3 DNA reads TGCGCCAGCAGCCAGACAGGGGCCGAGCAGTACTTC. The encoded protein is CASSQTGAEQYF.

This clone was seen just once. V usage is TRBV29-1 and J usage is TRBJ1-5; D is perhaps TRBD1 (5 bases). The CDR3 consists of 13 residues. V was pared by 5 bases and J by 0 bases, with 8 bases between. CDR1 SQVTM and CDR2 ANQGSEA come from the germline V gene. The DNA of the CDR3 is TGCAGCGTTCAACAGGATAGCAATCAGCCCCAGCATTTT. As protein: CSVQQDSNQPQHF.

The CDR3 is CASSWGIGGGETQYF. For the CDR3, the DNA is TGTGCCAGCAGTTGGGGGATTGGGGGCGGAGAGACCCAGTACTTC. The gene calls are TRBV2 and TRBJ2-5, with a weak D call TRBD1 (6 bases). From germline, CDR1 is SNHLY and CDR2 FYNNEI. The CDR3 spans 15 residues. The germline V and J ends were trimmed by 5 bases and 4 bases, with 17 bases remaining between them.

This sequence joins TRBV7-8 and TRBJ2-7, with D perhaps matching TRBD1 (5 bases). This CDR3 comprises 17 residues. Trimming shortened V by 0 bases and J by 0 bases, and 15 bases separated the two germline ends. The germline V gene encodes CDR1 SGHVS and CDR2 FQNEAQ. The CDR3 region has the DNA TGTGCCAGCAGCTTAGCGTCGGTAGGGGTGAGCTCCTACGAGCAGTACTTC. Translating it yields CASSLASVGVSSYEQYF.

The chain carries TRBV19 and TRBJ1-4; D not resolved. V was pared by 3 bases and J by 7 bases, with 9 bases between. Germline CDR1 reads LNHDA; CDR2 reads SQIVND (reference sequence). This CDR3 comprises 13 residues. CDR3: CASSIKNTEKLFF. As DNA, the CDR3 is TGTGCCAGTAGTATTAAAAACACTGAAAAACTGTTTTTT.

The chain's CDR3 is CASSRDISYEQYF. In DNA, the CDR3 is TGTGCCAGCAGTCGGGACATCTCCTACGAGCAGTACTTC. The chain has TRBV2 and TRBJ2-7; possibly TRBD1 for D (6 bases). V lost 5 bases and J 0 bases, leaving 8 bases between the germline ends. CDR3 length: 13 residues. In germline, CDR1 is SNHLY, CDR2 FYNNEI.

This sequence joins TRBV25-1 and TRBJ2-4, with 9 positions matching TRBD1. After removal of 2 bases from V and 7 bases from J, the junction contained 3 bases not matched to a gene. The length of the CDR3 is 14 residues. From germline, CDR1 is MGHDK and CDR2 SYGVNS. The DNA for the CDR3 is TGTGCCAGCAGTGAACCCGGACAGGGGAACATTCAGTACTTC. Protein: CASSEPGQGNIQYF.

This sequence joins TRBV4-1 and TRBJ1-1; 7 nucleotides line up with TRBD1. The J segment lost 10 bases and the V segment lost 1 base, leaving 9 bases of the junction unmatched. This CDR3 is 14 amino acids long. The germline CDR1 and CDR2 sequences are MGHRA and YSYEKL. CDR3 in amino acids: CASSQGVAGGLAFF. The CDR3 DNA reads as TGCGCCAGCAGCCAAGGGGTTGCAGGGGGATTAGCTTTCTTT.

J is TRBJ1-4 and V is TRBV5-1; 7 nucleotides agree with TRBD1. Trimming at V came to 5 bases and at J to 3 bases, leaving 10 bases not matched to a gene. Germline V gives CDR1 SGHRS, CDR2 YFSETQ. The CDR3 is made up of 16 amino acids. CDR3 bases: TGCGCCAGCAGTGGGACAGTCCTTTCCGCTAATGAAAAACTGTTTTTT. Translating gives CASSGTVLSANEKLFF.

V usage is TRBV2 and J usage is TRBJ2-4, with 8 bases identical to TRBD2. With 8 bases clipped from V and 0 bases from J, the junction kept 9 bases outside the gene matches. This CDR3 contains 16 residues. Germline CDR1 is SNHLY and CDR2 is FYNNEI. The chain's CDR3 is CASASSLAAAKNIQYF. Here the CDR3 DNA reads TGTGCCAGCGCCAGCTCACTAGCGGCAGCCAAAAACATTCAGTACTTC.

The V call is TRBV7-2, the J call TRBJ2-5, with 7 bases identical to TRBD1. CDR1 and CDR2 from the germline V gene are SGHTA and FQGNSA. V lost 5 bases, J lost 3 bases, and 3 bases stayed unmatched. CDR3 length: 13 amino acids. The CDR3 here is CASSPGTEETQYF. In nucleotides, the CDR3 is TGTGCCAGCAGCCCCGGGACAGAAGAGACCCAGTACTTC.

This clone came up a few times. V is TRBV27 and J is TRBJ1-1; D perhaps matches TRBD1 (5 bases). This CDR3 has 14 residues. V was clipped by 2 bases and J by 2 bases, with 9 bases between them. Germline V CDR1 and CDR2: MNHEY, SMNVEV (reference sequence). The DNA of the CDR3 is TGTGCCAGCAGTTTAAGGGGACTTAACACTGAAGCTTTCTTT. It specifies CASSLRGLNTEAFF.

Here the CDR3 reads CASSQEGQGGAGNTIYF. CDR3 nucleotide sequence: TGCGCCAGCAGCCAAGAGGGACAGGGCGGCGCTGGAAACACCATATATTTT. The chain recombines TRBV4-1 with TRBJ1-3; 9 nucleotides agree with TRBD1. CDR1 MGHRA and CDR2 YSYEKL come from the germline V gene. CDR3 length: 17 amino acids. Unmatched junction bases numbered 5, after V lost 0 bases and J lost 2 bases.

The chain employs TRBV4-1 and TRBJ2-7; perhaps TRBD1 as D (5 bases). Germline V lookup: CDR1 MGHRA, CDR2 YSYEKL. V lost 1 base, J lost 5 bases, and 15 bases lay in between. The CDR3 has 15 amino acids. DNA for the CDR3: TGCGCCAGCAGCCAAGTGAGACAGACCGTCGACGAGCAGTACTTC. The encoded protein is CASSQVRQTVDEQYF.